These 12 T cell receptor beta chains were all obtained from the same sample, sequenced in a study of cytotoxic CD8 clonotypes in ibrutinib-treated CLL. Generated by immunoSEQ multiplex PCR, the TCRdb table keeps only in-frame clones and is missing some. The sample yields under 300,000 clones, less than 85% seen once. Sequencing used PBMCs, obtained at disease progression, from a patient treated with ibrutinib. The origin of the receptors is a human donor with chronic lymphocytic leukemia.

This rearrangement joins TRBV7-2 to TRBJ2-1; D call uncertain. Trimming took 2 bases from V and 6 from J, leaving 14 bases between them. The CDR3 extends over 15 amino acids. Per the germline V gene, CDR1 is SGHTA and CDR2 is FQGNSA. CDR3 nucleotides: TGTGCCAGCAGCTTATCCCCAGGCTGGGTCAATGAGCAGTTCTTC. The encoded protein is CASSLSPGWVNEQFF. Together with reference TRBV7-2 and TRBJ2-1, the CDR3 gives the full variable domain: GAGVSQSPSNKVTEKGKDVELRCDPISGHTALYWYRQSLGQGLEFLIYFQGNSAPDKSGLPSDRFSAERTGGSVSTLTIQRTQQEDSAVYLCASSLSPGWVNEQFFGPGTRLTVL.

DNA for the CDR3: TGTGCCAGCCAGAGTTTTGGAAACACCATATATTTT. Translated, it gives CASQSFGNTIYF. V and J are TRBV7-2 and TRBJ1-3; the D is unclear. V was pared by 8 bases and J by 3 bases, with 8 bases between. CDR1 and CDR2 (germline): SGHTA, FQGNSA. CDR3 length equals 12 residues.

V and J are TRBV7-9 and TRBJ2-2, with 7 bases that match TRBD2. The CDR3 length is 15 residues. The germline V gene has CDR1 SEHNR and CDR2 FQNEAQ (reference sequence). With 7 bases clipped from V and 5 bases from J, the junction kept 10 bases outside the gene matches. CDR3 sequence (DNA): TGTGCCAGCACTCGGCCTAGCGGAAGAACCGGGGAGCTGTTTTTT. This gives the protein CASTRPSGRTGELFF.

This sequence joins TRBV13 and TRBJ1-1, with D uncertain. Between the trimmed V and J ends, which lost 4 bases and 6 bases, there was a span of 18 bases. CDR1 is PRHDT and CDR2 is FYEKMQ in the germline V gene (reference sequence). This CDR3 comprises 15 residues. In nucleotides, the CDR3 is TGTGCCAGCAGCTCCTCACCGTTGGGAAGCGCTGAAGCTTTCTTT. Translation gives CASSSSPLGSAEAFF.

The chain combines TRBV7-8 with TRBJ2-7; D is undetermined. Trimming took off 1 base at V and 2 bases at J, with 12 bases between the two ends. CDR3 size: 15 residues. In germline, CDR1 is SGHVS, CDR2 FQNEAQ. The CDR3 bases are TGTGCCAGCAGCTTAGGGGGATTAATCCCCTACGAGCAGTACTTC. The encoded protein is CASSLGGLIPYEQYF.

The chain recombines TRBV9 with TRBJ2-7, with D perhaps TRBD1 (6 bases). V gave up 3 bases and J gave up 6 bases, with 13 bases separating them. CDR1 is SGDLS, CDR2 YYNGEE, per germline. This CDR3 is built from 13 residues. CDR3 sequence: CASSEGGLSEQYF. CDR3 coding DNA: TGTGCCAGCAGCGAAGGGGGATTATCCGAGCAGTACTTC.

V is TRBV5-1 and J is TRBJ1-2; 9 nucleotides align to TRBD1. The germline V gene encodes CDR1 SGHRS and CDR2 YFSETQ. CDR3 length: 18 amino acids. Trimming took 4 bases from V and 1 from J; bases not matched to a gene: 14. CDR3 in amino acids: CASSVYTGTGNGNYGYTF. CDR3 DNA sequence: TGCGCCAGCAGCGTATACACCGGGACAGGGAATGGTAACTATGGCTACACCTTC.

This chain links TRBV11-2 with TRBJ2-3, with D uncertain. V gave up 3 bases and J gave up 0 bases, with 10 bases separating them. CDR3 length equals 15 residues. In germline, CDR1 is SGHAT, CDR2 FQNNGV. CDR3 amino acids: CASSLGGDSTDTQYF. The CDR3 bases are TGTGCCAGCAGCTTGGGCGGAGACAGCACAGATACGCAGTATTTT.

The gene calls are TRBV2 and TRBJ2-7; possibly TRBD2 for D (7 bases). The CDR3 spans 15 residues. CDR1 SNHLY and CDR2 FYNNEI come from the germline V gene. V shed 4 bases and J shed 0 bases, with 13 bases lying between them. This chain's CDR3 is CASSATGGLSYEQYF. CDR3 DNA sequence: TGTGCCAGCAGTGCAACGGGGGGCCTCTCCTACGAGCAGTACTTC.

The rearrangement joins TRBV5-1 to TRBJ2-7; a weak D match, TRBD1 (6 bases). The CDR3 is 17 residues long. V shed 4 bases and J shed 0 bases, with 20 bases lying between them. Germline CDR1 reads SGHRS; CDR2 reads YFSETQ. The CDR3: CASSLRTASEISYEQYF. The CDR3 nucleotides are TGCGCCAGCAGCCTACGGACAGCCTCTGAGATCTCCTACGAGCAGTACTTC.

This rearrangement joins TRBV6-5 to TRBJ1-6; 7 bases map to TRBD1. V dropped 8 bases and J dropped 6; count of bases not matched to a gene: 4. Per germline, CDR1 MNHEY and CDR2 SVGAGI. The CDR3 runs 13 residues. This chain's CDR3 is CASYTGVNSPLHF. CDR3 sequence (DNA): TGTGCCAGCTATACAGGGGTTAATTCACCCCTCCACTTT.

V is TRBV7-8 and J is TRBJ2-3; D call uncertain. V lost 1 base and J lost 2, with 13 bases in between. CDR1 and CDR2 (germline): SGHVS, FQNEAQ. This CDR3 is 16 amino acids long. In nucleotides, the CDR3 is TGTGCCAGCAGCTTAGGGGCCAGTCCCAACACAGATACGCAGTATTTT. Amino acid sequence: CASSLGASPNTDTQYF.